The 24 T cell receptor beta chains below come from one sample, sequenced in a study of Graves' ophthalmopathy and Graves' hyperthyroidism. The TCR beta CDR3 regions underwent amplification from RNA transcripts. An opening RT-PCR round employed HTBI primers and preceded a second-round multiplex PCR. TCRdb recomputed calls from the multiplex PCR reads with MiXCR, one row per CDR3 protein. The sample has approximately 460,000 distinct CDR3 sequences, approximately 14% seen once. Sequencing was done on a sample of blood. The receptors were sampled from a young woman with Graves' ophthalmopathy.

This clonotype was picked up many times. The chain links TRBV5-5 to TRBJ1-1; D gene ambiguous. CDR3 length: 15 amino acids. The V gene lost 4 bases and the J gene lost 0 bases, with 13 bases spanning the gap. In germline, CDR1 is SGHKS, CDR2 YYEKEE (reference sequence). CDR3 bases: TGTGCCAGCAGCGACCCGGGGTCCCTGAACACTGAAGCTTTCTTT. Translated, it gives CASSDPGSLNTEAFF.

This clonotype was observed at least ten times. The genes are TRBV12-3 or TRBV12-4 and TRBJ1-5; maybe TRBD1 (6 bases). There are 15 residues in the CDR3. With 2 bases removed from V and 5 bases from J, the gap between germline ends came to 13 bases. CDR3 coding DNA: TGTGCCAGCAGTTTATCAGGGGTCGTATATCAGCCCCAGCATTTT. It is translated as CASSLSGVVYQPQHF.

This clonotype has a count of ten or more. The CDR3 DNA is TGTGCCAGCAGTCTCAGCGGGGGGGAAGGAGAGACCCAGTACTTC. This codes for CASSLSGGEGETQYF. This chain connects TRBV11-2 to TRBJ2-5; TRBD2 agrees at 10 bases. Per the germline V gene, CDR1 is SGHAT and CDR2 is FQNNGV. The CDR3 has 15 amino acids. With 6 bases clipped from V and 4 bases from J, the junction kept 8 bases outside the gene matches.

Notes on this clonotype: At one end the junction does not follow the germline gene, possibly because of a read error. The V and J genes are TRBV5-1 and TRBJ2-5; D is tentatively TRBD1 or TRBD2 (5 bases each). Per the germline V gene, CDR1 is SGHRS and CDR2 is YFSETQ. The CDR3 extends over 14 amino acids. CDR3 nucleotides: TGCGCCAGCAACTTGTTTCGGGGCGAAGATACCCAGTACTTC. Protein sequence: CASNLFRGEDTQYF.

Regarding this clonotype: Mismatch with germline at one junction end may stem from a read error. Here the CDR3 reads CASSVPGQGVEQCF. The CDR3 region has the DNA TGTGCCAGCAGCGTTCCGGGACAGGGAGTCGAGCAGTGCTTC. The chain has TRBV5-6 and TRBJ2-7, with TRBD1 identical over 9 bases. This CDR3 contains 14 residues. The germline V gene has CDR1 SGHDT and CDR2 YYEEEE.

Concerning this clonotype: Germline and junction disagree at one end, which may indicate a read error. The chain links TRBV12-3 or TRBV12-4 to TRBJ1-2, with 8 bases that match TRBD1. This CDR3 has 14 residues. The CDR3 loop is CASRGQVVIYGYTF. CDR3 nucleotide sequence: TGTGCCAGCAGGGGACAGGTAGTCATCTATGGTTACACCTTC.

V is TRBV12-3 or TRBV12-4 and J is TRBJ2-7; maybe TRBD1 (5 bases). V lost 1 base, J lost 9 bases, and 7 bases lay in between. The CDR3 totals 11 residues. DNA for the CDR3: TGTGCCAGCAGTTTAGGTCAGGGGCAGTACTTC. Protein product: CASSLGQGQYF.

This clonotype was counted ten times or more. This chain uses TRBV6-1 with TRBJ2-5; the D gene is possibly TRBD1 (5 bases). The CDR3 covers 15 residues. The V end was cut by 9 bases, the J end by 2 bases, with 19 bases between. Germline CDR1 is MNHNS and CDR2 is SASEGT. The CDR3 sequence is CASKLVGAAQETQYF. The CDR3 coding sequence is TGTGCCAGTAAATTAGTTGGGGCAGCTCAAGAGACCCAGTACTTC.

This clonotype was seen ten or more times. The chain combines TRBV6-1 with TRBJ1-2, with D perhaps TRBD1 (6 bases). This CDR3 region has 14 residues. V was shortened by 1 base and J by 4 bases, with 10 bases between the two germline ends. The V gene's germline CDR1 is MNHNS and CDR2 SASEGT. This chain's CDR3 is CASSEGQATYGYTF. The CDR3 DNA reads TGTGCCAGCAGTGAAGGACAGGCGACCTATGGCTACACCTTC.

This clonotype occurred many times. CDR3 region: CASSRQALTNSNQPQHF. The CDR3 coding sequence is TGTGCCAGTAGCAGGCAGGCCCTGACTAATAGCAATCAGCCCCAGCATTTT. The rearrangement uses TRBV19 and TRBJ1-5; D is uncertain. V was shortened by 6 bases and J by 0 bases, with 18 bases between the two germline ends. The V gene's germline CDR1 is LNHDA and CDR2 SQIVND (reference sequence). The CDR3 is 17 residues long.

This chain joins TRBV11-2 and TRBJ2-6; D call uncertain. Germline V gene lookup returns CDR1 SGHAT and CDR2 FQNNGV. Trimming stripped 3 bases from V and 2 bases from J, with 17 bases between. The CDR3 is 18 residues long. CDR3 residues: CASSFWKGYRTGANVLTF. CDR3 bases: TGTGCCAGCAGCTTCTGGAAGGGATATAGGACTGGGGCCAACGTCCTGACTTTC.

The chain combines TRBV29-1 with TRBJ2-7, with TRBD2 matching over 7 bases. The V and J ends lost 6 bases and 1 base, in that order; junction bases with no gene match: 3. The germline V gene encodes CDR1 SQVTM and CDR2 ANQGSEA. The CDR3 consists of 12 residues. Here the CDR3 reads CSVLADSYEQYF. DNA of the CDR3: TGCAGCGTGCTAGCGGATTCCTACGAGCAGTACTTC.

This clonotype occurred many times. V usage is TRBV27 and J usage is TRBJ1-2; a possible D gene is TRBD1 (5 bases). Germline-derived CDR1 and CDR2 are MNHEY and SMNVEV (reference sequence). The V end lost 8 bases, the J end lost 10 bases, and 23 bases lay between the germline ends. CDR3 length: 14 residues. In DNA form, the CDR3 reads TGTGCCAGCGGATACCAGGGATCCATTCTGGTCTACACCTTC. Its protein is CASGYQGSILVYTF.

Ten or more counts support this clonotype. The gene calls are TRBV2 and TRBJ2-3, with 10 bases aligning to TRBD1. Trimming removed 9 bases from V and 4 bases from J; junction bases left unmatched: 4. The length of the CDR3 is 13 residues. CDR1 SNHLY and CDR2 FYNNEI come from the germline V gene. The CDR3 is CARDGQGADTQYF. The CDR3 DNA is TGTGCCAGGGATGGACAGGGGGCAGATACGCAGTATTTT.

V is TRBV2 and J is TRBJ2-7, with 7 bases fitting TRBD1. The CDR3 is made up of 16 amino acids. With 3 bases clipped from V and 3 bases from J, the junction kept 11 bases outside the gene matches. CDR1 and CDR2 from the germline V gene are SNHLY and FYNNEI. CDR3 in amino acids: CASSEIPGQPRYEQYF. CDR3 DNA: TGTGCCAGCAGTGAGATCCCGGGACAGCCTCGCTACGAGCAGTACTTC.

This clonotype was seen only once. Given a much more abundant clone one base away, this may be a read error. The genes are TRBV7-8 and TRBJ1-1; 7 nucleotides match TRBD1. The CDR3 loop spans 14 amino acids. Germline V gives CDR1 SGHVS, CDR2 FQNEAQ. CDR3 region: CASSFRGQLAESFF. CDR3 nucleotides: TGCGCCAGCAGCTTTAGGGGGCAGCTCGCTGAATCTTTCTTT.

This clonotype was counted at least ten times. The J gene is TRBJ2-2, the V gene TRBV6-1; D is unclear. The CDR3 is 14 residues long. Germline lookup yields CDR1 MNHNS and CDR2 SASEGT. Trimming left V 3 bases short and J 3 bases short, with 8 bases between. Here the CDR3 DNA reads TGTGCCAGCAGTGACAGCTTGGACACCGGGGAGCTGTTTTTT. Translation: CASSDSLDTGELFF.

This clonotype was counted many times. The V and J genes are TRBV12-3 or TRBV12-4 and TRBJ2-4, with D perhaps matching TRBD2 (6 bases). There are 14 residues in the CDR3. V was trimmed by 1 base and J by 6 bases, leaving 10 bases between them. The CDR3 is CASSLGGVGNIQYF. Here the CDR3 DNA reads TGTGCCAGCAGTTTAGGGGGGGTAGGAAACATTCAGTACTTC.

This clonotype has ten or more counts. This chain joins TRBV29-1 and TRBJ1-2; 7 bases align to TRBD1. V lost 8 bases to trimming and J lost 4 bases; unmatched junction nucleotides: 10. CDR1 is SQVTM and CDR2 is ANQGSEA in the germline V gene. The CDR3 is made up of 13 amino acids. In DNA, the CDR3 is TGCAGCTTTTCCGGGACAGATTTCTATGGCTACACCTTC. Its protein product is CSFSGTDFYGYTF.

Worth noting for this clonotype: A read error may be the cause here, since a much bigger clone is one base away. The chain joins TRBV14 to TRBJ1-6; D is unresolved. The CDR3 is 13 amino acids. Germline assignment: CDR1 SGHDN and CDR2 FVKESK. The DNA of the CDR3 is TGTGCCAGCAGCTCAACATCGGGTTCACACCTCCACTTT. Translating it yields CASSSTSGSHLHF. The whole variable domain, filled in from reference TRBV14 and TRBJ1-6, reads EAGVTQFPSHSVIEKGQTVTLRCDPISGHDNLYWYRRVMGKEIKFLLHFVKESKQDESGMPNNRFLAERTGGTYSTLKVQPAELEDSGVYFCASSSTSGSHLHFGNGTRLTVT.

This rearrangement joins TRBV27 to TRBJ1-5; D is undetermined. CDR1 is MNHEY and CDR2 is SMNVEV in the germline V gene (reference sequence). V lost 6 bases and J 0 bases, leaving 9 bases between the germline ends. The CDR3 is made up of 14 amino acids. The CDR3 here is CASRELDSNQPQHF. The DNA for the CDR3 is TGTGCCAGCAGGGAGCTGGATAGCAATCAGCCCCAGCATTTT.

There are many counts of this clonotype. The chain is built from TRBV30 and TRBJ2-2, with D possibly being TRBD2 (6 bases). This CDR3 is built from 15 residues. Trimming pared 3 bases from V and 5 bases from J, leaving 16 bases between. In germline, CDR1 is GTSNPN, CDR2 SVGIG (reference sequence). The DNA of the CDR3 is TGTGCCTGGAGCGGGGCGGGGATAATGACCGGGGAGCTGTTTTTT. Translated, it gives CAWSGAGIMTGELFF.

This clonotype was recorded at least ten times. This chain uses TRBV20-1 with TRBJ1-1; D is perhaps TRBD1 (5 bases). CDR1 DFQATT and CDR2 SNEGSKA come from the germline V gene (reference sequence). V lost 3 bases, J lost 1 base, and 12 bases lay in between. The CDR3 is made up of 14 amino acids. The chain's CDR3 is CSASRQGGNTEAFF. For the CDR3, the DNA is TGCAGTGCTAGTCGGCAGGGCGGGAACACTGAAGCTTTCTTT.

This clonotype was counted many times. The V and J genes are TRBV9 and TRBJ2-7, with TRBD2 matching over 7 bases. This CDR3 is built from 14 residues. V shed 3 bases and J 2 bases; nucleotides not matched to a gene: 5. CDR1 SGDLS and CDR2 YYNGEE come from the germline V gene. DNA for the CDR3: TGTGCCAGCAGCGGGGACTACAATACCTACGAGCAGTACTTC. This encodes CASSGDYNTYEQYF.